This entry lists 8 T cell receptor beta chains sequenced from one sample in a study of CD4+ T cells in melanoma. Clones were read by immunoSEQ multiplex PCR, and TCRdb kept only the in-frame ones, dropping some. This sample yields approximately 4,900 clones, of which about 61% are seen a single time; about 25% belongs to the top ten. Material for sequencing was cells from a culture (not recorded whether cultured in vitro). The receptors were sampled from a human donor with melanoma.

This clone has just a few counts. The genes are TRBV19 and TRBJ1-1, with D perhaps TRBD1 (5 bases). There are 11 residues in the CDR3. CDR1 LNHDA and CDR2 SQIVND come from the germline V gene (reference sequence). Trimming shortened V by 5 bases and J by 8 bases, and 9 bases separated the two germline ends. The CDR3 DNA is TGTGCCAGTAGTGTTGCAGGGGAAGCTTTCTTT. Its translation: CASSVAGEAFF.

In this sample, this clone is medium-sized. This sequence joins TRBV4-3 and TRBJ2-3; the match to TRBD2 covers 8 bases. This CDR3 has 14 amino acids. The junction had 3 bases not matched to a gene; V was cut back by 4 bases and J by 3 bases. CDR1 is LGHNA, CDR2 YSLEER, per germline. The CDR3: CASSPGGATDTQYF. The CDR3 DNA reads TGCGCCAGCAGCCCCGGGGGGGCGACAGATACGCAGTATTTT.

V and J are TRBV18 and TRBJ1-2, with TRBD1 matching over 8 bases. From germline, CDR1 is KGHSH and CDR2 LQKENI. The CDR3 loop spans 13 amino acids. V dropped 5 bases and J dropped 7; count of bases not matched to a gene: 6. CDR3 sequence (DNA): TGTGCCAGCTCATTCCAGGGGGCCAGTGGCTACACCTTC. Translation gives CASSFQGASGYTF.

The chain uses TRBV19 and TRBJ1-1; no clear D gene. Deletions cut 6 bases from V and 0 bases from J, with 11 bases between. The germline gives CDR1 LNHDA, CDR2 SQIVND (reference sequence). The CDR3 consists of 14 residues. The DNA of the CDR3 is TGTGCCAGTAGGGGCAGGCAGCTGAACACTGAAGCTTTCTTT. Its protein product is CASRGRQLNTEAFF.

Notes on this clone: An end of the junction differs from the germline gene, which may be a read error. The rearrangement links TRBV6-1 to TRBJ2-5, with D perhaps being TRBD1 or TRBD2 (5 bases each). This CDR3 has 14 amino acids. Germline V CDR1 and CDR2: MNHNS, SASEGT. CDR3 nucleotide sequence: TGTGCCAGCAGAGAAGGGACGGCCCAAGAGACCCAGTACTTC. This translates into CASREGTAQETQYF.

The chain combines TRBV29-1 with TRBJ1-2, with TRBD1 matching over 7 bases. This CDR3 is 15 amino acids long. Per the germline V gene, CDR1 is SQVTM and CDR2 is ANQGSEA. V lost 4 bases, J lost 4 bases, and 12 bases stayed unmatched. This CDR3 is CSVATGFLGLYGYTF. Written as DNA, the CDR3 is TGCAGCGTTGCGACAGGGTTTTTGGGACTCTATGGCTACACCTTC.

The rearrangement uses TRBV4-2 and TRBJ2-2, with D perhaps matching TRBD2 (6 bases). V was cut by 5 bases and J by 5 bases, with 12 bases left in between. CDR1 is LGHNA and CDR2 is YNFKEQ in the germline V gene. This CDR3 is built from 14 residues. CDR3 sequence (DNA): TGTGCCAGCAGCTGGGGGACTTCGACCGGGGAGCTGTTTTTT. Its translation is CASSWGTSTGELFF.

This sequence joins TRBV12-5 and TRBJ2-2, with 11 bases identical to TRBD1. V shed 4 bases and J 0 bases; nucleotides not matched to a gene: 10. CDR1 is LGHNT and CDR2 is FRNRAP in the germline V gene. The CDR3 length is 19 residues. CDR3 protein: CASGSPPDRGQTNTGELFF. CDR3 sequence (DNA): TGTGCTAGTGGTTCCCCCCCGGACAGGGGGCAGACGAACACCGGGGAGCTGTTTTTT.